The entry below describes one T cell receptor (beta chain). In terms of age and location, participants ranged from roughly 18 to 95 years and lived in about 25 US areas. The CDR3 spans 15 residues. Germline-derived CDR1 and CDR2 are SGHTA and FQGNSA. The V segment lost 5 bases and the J segment 8 bases; nucleotides outside the gene matches: 9. In the authors' methods: Amplifying reference gene primers gave estimates of nucleated cell counts. This table comes from immunoSEQ multiplex PCR, and its TCRdb copy is limited to in-frame clones, with some not included. V and J calls plus clone size are reproduced from that table; the DNA served to infer D and trimming. The sample holds about 200,000 clones; more than 65% are singletons and the top ten take around 7%. The data were obtained in a study of blood T cell repertoires in COVID-19. On the study more broadly: Sites in the United States, Italy and Spain provided acute and convalescent COVID-19 samples.

V usage is TRBV7-2 and J usage is TRBJ2-1; TRBD1 matches at 10 bases. Sequencing was done on a sample of PBMCs or T cells enriched from blood (not recorded which). The source is a middle-aged man who had recovered from COVID-19. The CDR3 DNA sequence: TGTGCCAGCAGCCCCCGGGACAGGGGTAGTCATGAGCAGTTCTTC. Amino acids: CASSPRDRGSHEQFF.